This T cell receptor beta chain was recovered during a study of response to subunit inactivated influenza vaccine. TCRdb used MiXCR to reprocess the RT-PCR reads, holding one entry per CDR3 protein. The profile shows 300,000 to 350,000 distinct CDR3 sequences, about 20% of them singletons. CDR1 MNHEY and CDR2 SVGAGI come from the germline V gene. V dropped 5 bases and J dropped 8; count of bases not matched to a gene: 7. The CDR3 consists of 14 residues. V and J are TRBV6-5 and TRBJ2-1; 9 bases align to TRBD1. The source was PBMCs from blood, collected about 20 months after vaccination. This sequence originates from a man in his fifties or sixties who received an inactivated influenza vaccine. The CDR3 loop is CASSRDRDGYEQFF. The DNA of the CDR3 is TGTGCCAGCAGTCGGGACAGGGATGGATATGAGCAGTTCTTC.